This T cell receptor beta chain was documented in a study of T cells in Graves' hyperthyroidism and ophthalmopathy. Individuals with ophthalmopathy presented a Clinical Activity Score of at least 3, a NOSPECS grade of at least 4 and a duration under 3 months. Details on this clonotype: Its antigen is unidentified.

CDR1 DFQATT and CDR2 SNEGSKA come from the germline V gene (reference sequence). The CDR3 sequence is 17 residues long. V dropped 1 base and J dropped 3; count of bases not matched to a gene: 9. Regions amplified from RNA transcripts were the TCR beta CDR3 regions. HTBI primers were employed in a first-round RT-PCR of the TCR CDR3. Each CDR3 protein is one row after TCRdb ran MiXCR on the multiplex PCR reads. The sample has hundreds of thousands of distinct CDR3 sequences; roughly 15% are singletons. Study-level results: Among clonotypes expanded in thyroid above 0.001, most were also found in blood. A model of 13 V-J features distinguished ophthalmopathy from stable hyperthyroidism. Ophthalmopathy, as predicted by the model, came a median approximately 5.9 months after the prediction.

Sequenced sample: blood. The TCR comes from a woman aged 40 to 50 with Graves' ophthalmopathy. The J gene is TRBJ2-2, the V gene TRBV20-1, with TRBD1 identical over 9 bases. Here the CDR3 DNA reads TGCAGTGCTAGAGCGCCCCAGGACAGGGGTGACACCGGGGAGCTGTTTTTT. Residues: CSARAPQDRGDTGELFF.